A selection of T cell receptor beta chains follows, all from one sample in a study of T cell repertoires in cytomegalovirus infection. TCRdb redid the calling of the reads with MiXCR, one entry per CDR3 protein. The data contain more than 150,000 distinct CDR3 sequences, roughly a quarter of them singletons. The sample taken for sequencing was PBMCs. These receptors were obtained from a human donor in good health (CMV status not recorded). Some clones in this sample may be carry-over from other donors' samples. CDR3s include the opening cysteine and the closing phenylalanine or tryptophan. Fields, in order: clone size, CDR3 length, D gene, J gene, V gene, CDR3 DNA, CDR3 protein. D genes are given only for firm matches. The size entry is marked missing in some rows and otherwise reads once, few, many or a size class.

. | 15 | . | TRBJ1-6 | TRBV6-2/TRBV6-3 | TGTGCCAGCAGGACCAGGAGGGAGGATAATTCACCCCTCCACTTT | CASRTRREDNSPLHF
many | 15 | . | TRBJ2-7 | TRBV7-2 | TGTGCCAGCAGCCCCGGAAGCGGGCGCAGGGGGGAGCAGTACTTC | CASSPGSGRRGEQYF
. | 16 | TRBD2 | TRBJ2-3 | TRBV11-3 | TGTGCCAGCAGCGTGGGACTAGCGGGAGCGTCTGATACGCAGTATTTT | CASSVGLAGASDTQYF
. | 14 | TRBD1 | TRBJ1-5 | TRBV27 | TGTGCCAGCAGTATCAGGGGGTCCAATCAGCCCCAGCATTTT | CASSIRGSNQPQHF
many | 17 | TRBD1 | TRBJ2-7 | TRBV28 | TGTGCCAGCAGTCCGTATATGGGGACAGGGGCCCCCTACGAGCAGTACTTC | CASSPYMGTGAPYEQYF
. | 11 | . | TRBJ1-1 | TRBV6-1 | TGTGCCAGCAGAAGGAACTCTGAAGCTTTCTTT | CASRRNSEAFF
. | 14 | TRBD1 | TRBJ1-4 | TRBV7-9 | TGTGCCAGCAGCCGCGGGGACAGTAATGAAAAACTGTTTTTT | CASSRGDSNEKLFF
. | 16 | TRBD1 | TRBJ1-5 | TRBV19 | TGTGCCAGTAGCCAAAAGGACAGGGGTAGCAATCAGCCCCAGCATTTT | CASSQKDRGSNQPQHF
. | 15 | . | TRBJ1-1 | TRBV18 | TGTGCCAGCTCACCACAACGGGGGGGTGACACTGAAGCTTTCTTT | CASSPQRGGDTEAFF
few | 15 | TRBD1 | TRBJ2-7 | TRBV19 | TGTGCCAGTAGTACTGGGACAGGGGGGGGCTACGAGCAGTACTTC | CASSTGTGGGYEQYF
. | 12 | . | TRBJ1-2 | TRBV19 | TGTGCCAGTAGTACTACCCTCCCCGGCTACACCTTC | CASSTTLPGYTF
. | 17 | . | TRBJ2-2 | TRBV7-2 | TGTGCCAGCAGACAATCTAGGAATGACCGATCCACCGGGGAGCTGTTTTTT | CASRQSRNDRSTGELFF
many | 17 | TRBD1 | TRBJ1-1 | TRBV7-2 | TGTGCCAGCAGCTTTTCGCTCCGGACAGGAGGGTCGGATGGGGCTTTCTTT | CASSFSLRTGGSDGAFF
few | 15 | TRBD2 | TRBJ2-3 | TRBV6-4 | TGTGCCAGCAGCGACCAGACTAGCGGCCCAGATACGCAGTATTTT | CASSDQTSGPDTQYF
. | 16 | TRBD2 | TRBJ2-1 | TRBV7-8 | TGTGCCAGCAGCCTAAGGACTAGCGGGATTATTAATGAGCAGTTCTTC | CASSLRTSGIINEQFF
. | 19 | TRBD2 | TRBJ2-1 | TRBV7-9 | TGTGCCAGCAGCTTAGACCGATCTGCCCTAGCGGGAGCCCCCAATGAGCAGTTCTTC | CASSLDRSALAGAPNEQFF
. | 16 | . | TRBJ1-1 | TRBV5-1 | TGCGCCAGCAGCTCTGGGGGGGCGGGGGCGCACACTGAAGCTTTCTTT | CASSSGGAGAHTEAFF
. | 14 | . | TRBJ1-2 | TRBV12-3/TRBV12-4 | TGTGCCAGCAGTTTATATACGGATAACTATGGCTACACCTTC | CASSLYTDNYGYTF
few | 16 | . | TRBJ2-1 | TRBV6-6 | TGTGCCAGCACCCCTCGTGGGGCTTTCGGGCCCAATGAGCAGTTCTTC | CASTPRGAFGPNEQFF
many | 15 | TRBD1 | TRBJ1-6 | TRBV7-8 | TGTGCCAGCAGCCCGGACGGACAGGGACGTTCACCCCTCCACTTT | CASSPDGQGRSPLHF
. | 12 | . | TRBJ2-7 | TRBV20-1 | TGCAGTGCTCTGGCGGTGGGCTACGAGCAGTACTTC | CSALAVGYEQYF
. | 15 | TRBD1 | TRBJ1-4 | TRBV5-1 | TGCGCCAGCAGCCCAACAGGGGGGATAAATGAAAAACTGTTTTTT | CASSPTGGINEKLFF
many | 18 | . | TRBJ2-2 | TRBV7-8 | TGTGCCAGCAAGAGAGGGGGGATCGGGGTTGCGAACACCGGGGAGCTGTTTTTT | CASKRGGIGVANTGELFF
few | 16 | TRBD1 | TRBJ1-1 | TRBV28 | TGTGCCAGCAGTATCCCGACAGGGGGCAAGGACACTGAAGCTTTCTTT | CASSIPTGGKDTEAFF
. | 14 | . | TRBJ2-3 | TRBV7-3 | TGTGCCAGCAGCTTCCTCGTGGGCACAGATACGCAGTATTTT | CASSFLVGTDTQYF
. | 16 | TRBD2 | TRBJ2-1 | TRBV5-1 | TGCGCCAGCAGCTTATCCGGGACTAGCGGGTACAATGAGCAGTTCTTC | CASSLSGTSGYNEQFF
few | 16 | . | TRBJ2-2 | TRBV7-3 | TGTGCCAGCAGCTTAAGCCGGCCAGGACTCACCGGGGAGCTGTTTTTT | CASSLSRPGLTGELFF
. | 17 | TRBD1 | TRBJ1-5 | TRBV12-3/TRBV12-4 | TGTGCCAGCAGTCCTACGACAGGGACCCCTAGCAATCAGCCCCAGCATTTT | CASSPTTGTPSNQPQHF
. | 15 | . | TRBJ2-7 | TRBV5-1 | TGCGCCAGCAGCTTGGGACAGGGGACTACCTACGAGCAGTACTTC | CASSLGQGTTYEQYF
few | 14 | . | TRBJ2-1 | TRBV7-2 | TGTGCCAGCAGCTTACAAGAGGGCTACAATGAGCAGTTCTTC | CASSLQEGYNEQFF
few | 15 | TRBD1 | TRBJ2-7 | TRBV10-3 | TGTGCCATCAGTGAGCCGGGACAGGGGGTTTACGAGCAGTACTTC | CAISEPGQGVYEQYF
. | 15 | . | TRBJ2-7 | TRBV11-2 | TGTGCCAGCAGCTTGTCCAGGGTAGAGTCATACGAGCATTACTTC | CASSLSRVESYEHYF
many | 14 | . | TRBJ2-7 | TRBV7-2 | TGTGCCAGCAGCCGTCAGGGAAAAATAGGCGAGCAGTACTTC | CASSRQGKIGEQYF
. | 14 | . | TRBJ2-2 | TRBV7-6 | TGTGCCAGCAGCCCGGGAGGGGGCCCCGGGGAGCTGTTTTTT | CASSPGGGPGELFF
. | 15 | TRBD1 | TRBJ2-7 | TRBV28 | TGTGCCAGCAGGGAGACAGGGGGCGGCTCCTACGAGCAGTACTTC | CASRETGGGSYEQYF
many | 18 | TRBD2 | TRBJ2-1 | TRBV27 | TGTGCCAGCAGTTTACCCCGTCTAGTAGCGGGAGGAGGGAATGAGCAGTTCTTC | CASSLPRLVAGGGNEQFF
many | 16 | . | TRBJ1-6 | TRBV7-3 | TGTGCCAGCAGCTTATTGGGGACACCGTATAATTCACCCCTCCACTTT | CASSLLGTPYNSPLHF
many | 17 | TRBD1 | TRBJ1-6 | TRBV7-6 | TGTGCCAGCAGCCCATCCGGACAGGCGGGTTCTAATTCACCCCTCCACTTT | CASSPSGQAGSNSPLHF
. | 14 | . | TRBJ1-4 | TRBV28 | TGTGCCCGCAGTTTGGGGGCGCCGACTGAAAAACTGTTTTTT | CARSLGAPTEKLFF
. | 15 | . | TRBJ2-7 | TRBV5-1 | TGCGCCAGCAGCTCATACAGGGAACCCTCCTACGAGCAGTACTTC | CASSSYREPSYEQYF
. | 15 | . | TRBJ2-6 | TRBV27 | TGTGCCAGCAGTTCCCTAGGGGCTGGGGCCAACGTCCTGACTTTC | CASSSLGAGANVLTF
many | 11 | . | TRBJ2-3 | TRBV7-2 | TGTGCCAGCACCGCTTTGGGTACGCAGTATTTT | CASTALGTQYF
. | 17 | TRBD1 | TRBJ2-5 | TRBV28 | TGTGCCAGCAGTCCGTACTTGACGACAGGGCTTACGGAGACCCAGTACTTC | CASSPYLTTGLTETQYF
. | 16 | TRBD1 | TRBJ2-4 | TRBV20-1 | TGCAGTGCTAGAGCGGGACAGAGGGTGTCTGGGCACATTCAGTACTTC | CSARAGQRVSGHIQYF
. | 15 | . | TRBJ2-1 | TRBV6-2/TRBV6-3 | TGTGCCAGCAGTTCGTGGGGCAGTCTCGGTAATGAGCAGTTCTTC | CASSSWGSLGNEQFF
few | 14 | . | TRBJ2-1 | TRBV11-2 | . | CASALWASGAGTFF
. | 11 | . | TRBJ2-1 | TRBV28 | TGTGCCAGCCTTAAGGGGGATGAGCAGTTCTTC | CASLKGDEQFF
few | 17 | . | TRBJ2-2 | TRBV2 | TGTGCCAGCAGGGGTCCACCCACGAGGGTGCTCACCGGGGAGCTGTTTTTT | CASRGPPTRVLTGELFF
. | 14 | . | TRBJ1-4 | TRBV28 | TGTGCCAGCAGTTTAAGTGGGGAGGGGGAAAAACTGTTTTTT | CASSLSGEGEKLFF
. | 13 | . | TRBJ2-2 | TRBV5-4 | TGTGCCAGCAGCTTGGGCCAGCCCGGGGAGCTGTTTTTT | CASSLGQPGELFF
once | 16 | . | TRBJ2-7 | TRBV7-9 | TGTGCCAACAGCTTAGAGCCGGGACACCGCTCCTACGAGCAGTACTTC | CANSLEPGHRSYEQYF
. | 12 | . | TRBJ2-5 | TRBV29-1 | TGCAGCGTTGGAGTGGTAGGGGAGACCCAGTACTTC | CSVGVVGETQYF
many | 14 | . | TRBJ1-6 | TRBV7-6 | TGTGCCAGCAGCTCAGGACAGAGCAATTCACCCCTCCACTTT | CASSSGQSNSPLHF
. | 15 | TRBD2 | TRBJ2-5 | TRBV5-4 | TGTGCCAGCAGCTCGGGACTAGCGGGAAGTGAGACCCAGTACTTC | CASSSGLAGSETQYF
. | 15 | . | TRBJ1-1 | TRBV25-1 | TGTGCCAGCAGTGAATTTGGGGCGCGGAACACTGAAGCTTTCTTT | CASSEFGARNTEAFF